This entry lists 12 T cell receptor beta chains sequenced from one sample in a study of long-term antiretroviral therapy in people with HIV. The immunoSEQ assay was v3.0, run at survey level. The assay was immunoSEQ multiplex PCR, and TCRdb's table has in-frame clones only and misses some. This table holds around 21,000 clones, approximately 78% found once. Specimen: unsorted PBMCs, collected 0.2 years after starting antiretroviral therapy. The receptor set was obtained from a woman in her thirties with HIV.

This chain joins TRBV18 and TRBJ1-2, with D unclear. The CDR3 runs 16 residues. CDR1 and CDR2 (germline): KGHSH, LQKENI. The ends were cut back, 2 bases at V and 0 bases at J, with 13 bases in the middle. CDR3 residues: CASSPYSASTNYGYTF. The CDR3 nucleotides are TGTGCCAGCTCACCATATTCTGCCAGCACTAACTATGGCTACACCTTC. Full variable domain (missing parts from reference TRBV18 and TRBJ1-2): NAGVMQNPRHLVRRRGQEARLRCSPMKGHSHVYWYRQLPEEGLKFMVYLQKENIIDESGMPKERFSAEFPKEGPSILRIQQVVRGDSAAYFCASSPYSASTNYGYTFGSGTRLTVV.

This rearrangement joins TRBV6-5 to TRBJ1-1; no clear D. Germline lookup yields CDR1 MNHEY and CDR2 SVGAGI. The V gene lost 0 bases and the J gene lost 2 bases, with 7 bases spanning the gap. This CDR3 spans 14 amino acids. The CDR3 DNA reads as TGTGCCAGCAGTTACTCCCACGGAAACACTGAAGCTTTCTTT. Translation: CASSYSHGNTEAFF.

J is TRBJ2-1 and V is TRBV19, with 8 bases matching TRBD2. The germline gives CDR1 LNHDA, CDR2 SQIVND (reference sequence). This CDR3 region has 12 residues. Losses at the gene ends were 4 bases for V and 8 bases for J; bases not matched to a gene: 1. CDR3 sequence (DNA): TGTGCCAGTAGTAGGACTAGCTATGAGCAGTTCTTC. This sequence encodes CASSRTSYEQFF.

The V gene is TRBV6-6, the J gene TRBJ2-3, with D perhaps TRBD2 (6 bases). CDR1 and CDR2 from the germline V gene are MNHNY and SVGAGI (reference sequence). The CDR3 covers 15 residues. V was shortened by 6 bases and J by 3 bases, with 16 bases between the two germline ends. For the CDR3, the DNA is TGTGCCAGCAGGATTCTGACTAGAATTACAGATACGCAGTATTTT. This encodes CASRILTRITDTQYF.

This clone was seen just once. The chain joins TRBV5-5 to TRBJ1-3; 7 bases are shared with TRBD1. This CDR3 comprises 16 residues. Unmatched junction bases numbered 7, after V lost 0 bases and J lost 4 bases. The germline V gene has CDR1 SGHKS and CDR2 YYEKEE (reference sequence). The CDR3 coding sequence is TGTGCCAGCAGCTTGGATTACACAGGGGCCGGAAACACCATATATTTT. Encoded protein: CASSLDYTGAGNTIYF. Complete variable domain (other parts from reference TRBV5-5 and TRBJ1-3): DAGVTQSPTHLIKTRGQQVTLRCSPISGHKSVSWYQQVLGQGPQFIFQYYEKEERGRGNFPDRFSARQFPNYSSELNVNALLLGDSALYLCASSLDYTGAGNTIYFGEGSWLTVV.

The chain joins TRBV27 to TRBJ1-4; TRBD1 matches 10 bases. The length of the CDR3 is 17 residues. Germline lookup yields CDR1 MNHEY and CDR2 SMNVEV (reference sequence). With 5 bases clipped from V and 0 bases from J, the junction kept 6 bases outside the gene matches. The CDR3 loop reads CASSKWTGGATNEKLFF. The CDR3 DNA reads TGTGCCAGCAGTAAGTGGACAGGGGGAGCAACTAATGAAAAACTGTTTTTT.

The chain joins TRBV5-6 to TRBJ1-2; no clear D. CDR3 size: 17 residues. Per the germline V gene, CDR1 is SGHDT and CDR2 is YYEEEE. Trimming left V 1 base short and J 0 bases short, with 16 bases between. DNA for the CDR3: TGTGCCAGCAGCTTGAATTTAGGTTCTACAACTAACTATGGCTACACCTTC. It yields the protein CASSLNLGSTTNYGYTF. The full variable domain, rest sourced from reference TRBV5-6 and TRBJ1-2, is DAGVTQSPTHLIKTRGQQVTLRCSPKSGHDTVSWYQQALGQGPQFIFQYYEEEERQRGNFPDRFSGHQFPNYSSELNVNALLLGDSALYLCASSLNLGSTTNYGYTFGSGTRLTVV.

CDR3 loop: CAGITGGGEQYV. CDR3 coding DNA: TGTGCCGGAATTACAGGGGGGGGCGAGCAGTACGTC. The rearrangement uses TRBV7-8 and TRBJ2-7; tentative D call: TRBD1 (8 bases). This CDR3 contains 12 residues. From germline, CDR1 is SGHVS and CDR2 FQNEAQ. V was pared by 11 bases and J by 6 bases, with 17 bases between.

The V and J genes are TRBV12-2 and TRBJ2-7; TRBD2 was called by the table and not checked on the DNA. TRBV12-2 is assigned pseudogene status. CDR3 size: 9 residues. The CDR3 sequence: CASREPGGV. CDR3 DNA sequence: TGTGCAAGTCGCGAGCCCGGCGGGGTC.

CDR3 loop: CASSNRDRGEQFF. The CDR3 DNA reads TGTGCCAGTAGCAACCGGGACAGGGGTGAGCAGTTCTTC. J is TRBJ2-1 and V is TRBV19; 10 positions match TRBD1. The V and J ends lost 6 bases and 9 bases, in that order; junction bases with no gene match: 5. The CDR3 is 13 amino acids. Germline CDR1 is LNHDA and CDR2 is SQIVND (reference sequence).

This chain joins TRBV7-2 and TRBJ1-5; D ambiguous. CDR3 length: 13 amino acids. Germline CDR1 is SGHTA and CDR2 is FQGNSA. The V gene lost 1 base and the J gene lost 6 bases, with 7 bases spanning the gap. CDR3 residues: CASSLEVSQPQHF. In DNA form, the CDR3 reads TGTGCCAGCAGCTTAGAAGTATCTCAGCCCCAGCATTTT.

The V and J genes are TRBV28 and TRBJ1-5, with 8 bases aligning to TRBD1. Germline V lookup: CDR1 MDHEN, CDR2 SYDVKM. The CDR3 has 17 residues. J gave up 0 bases and V 5 bases, and 9 bases lay outside the gene matches. The CDR3 region has the DNA TGTGCCAGCAGTCTAAGACAGGGGAGCACTAGCAATCAGCCCCAGCATTTT. Its translation is CASSLRQGSTSNQPQHF. Full variable domain (remainder filled in from reference TRBV28 and TRBJ1-5): DVKVTQSSRYLVKRTGEKVFLECVQDMDHENMFWYRQDPGLGLRLIYFSYDVKMKEKGDIPEGYSVSREKKERFSLILESASTNQTSMYLCASSLRQGSTSNQPQHFGDGTRLSIL.